This T cell receptor (beta chain) stems from a study of T cell changes during pregnancy in multiple sclerosis. The junction had 5 bases not matched to a gene; V was cut back by 1 base and J by 6 bases. The CDR3 has 15 amino acids. CDR1 and CDR2 (germline): LGHNA, YSLEER. The method was immunoSEQ multiplex PCR; TCRdb's version includes in-frame clones alone and lacks a portion of them. This table has tens of thousands of clones, approximately 92% appearing once. The receptor was isolated from a female donor with multiple sclerosis, enrolled in a pregnancy study. The sequencing used CD4+ T cells from peripheral blood mononuclear cells, collected in the third trimester of pregnancy. This rearrangement joins TRBV4-3 to TRBJ1-4; TRBD1 matches 7 bases. CDR3 coding DNA: TGCGCCAGCAGCCAAGGAGTGACAGGGTATGAAAAACTGTTTTTT. Translation: CASSQGVTGYEKLFF.